This TCR beta chain was obtained from a study of shared clonotypes between healthy human individuals. Study-wide points: Tissue TCR repertoires likely differ from these blood-only repertoires.

Worth noting for this clone: Antigen: not known.

The unsorted PBMC sample used ten immunoSEQ deep assay plates. In the authors' workflow: ImmunoSEQ junction-only sequences lacked quality scores, so their filtering differed. Using immunoSEQ multiplex PCR, the repertoire was profiled, and TCRdb retains in-frame clones only, with some absent. The V and J calls and clone size were taken over from that table, and D and trimming were inferred from the DNA. The sample lists around 430,000 clones; roughly 77% were seen once. The CDR3 is 15 residues long. CDR1 and CDR2 from the germline V gene are MGHDK and SYGVNS. Trimming removed 1 base from V and 2 bases from J, with 9 bases in between.

The receptor was derived from a woman in her forties in good health. Some clones in this sample may be carry-over from other donors' samples. Sample: PBMCs. The V call is TRBV25-1, the J call TRBJ2-1; D ambiguous. In nucleotides, the CDR3 is TGTGCCAGCAGTGAATGGGCAGGTACCTACAATGAGCAGTTCTTC. This gives the protein CASSEWAGTYNEQFF.